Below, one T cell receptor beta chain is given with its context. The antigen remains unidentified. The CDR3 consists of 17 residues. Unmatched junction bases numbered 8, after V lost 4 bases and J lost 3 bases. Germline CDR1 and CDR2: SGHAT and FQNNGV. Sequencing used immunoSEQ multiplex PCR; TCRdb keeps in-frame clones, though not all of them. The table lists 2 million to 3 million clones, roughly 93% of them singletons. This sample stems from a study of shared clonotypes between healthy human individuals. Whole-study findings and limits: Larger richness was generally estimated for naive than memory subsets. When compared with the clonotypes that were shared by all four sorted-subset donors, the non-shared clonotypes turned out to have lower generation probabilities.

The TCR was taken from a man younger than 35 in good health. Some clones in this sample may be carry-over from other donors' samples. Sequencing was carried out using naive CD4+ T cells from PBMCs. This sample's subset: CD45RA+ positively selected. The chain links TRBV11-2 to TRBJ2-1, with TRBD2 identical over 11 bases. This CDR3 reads CASSSPTTSGGYNEQFF. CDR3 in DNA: TGTGCCAGCAGCTCTCCCACAACTAGCGGGGGCTACAATGAGCAGTTCTTC.